These 7 T cell receptor beta chains were all obtained from the same sample, sequenced in a study of blood T cell repertoires in COVID-19. Clones were sequenced by immunoSEQ multiplex PCR, and TCRdb holds only the in-frame ones, with some missing. The top ten clones hold less than 1.5% of a sample with 63,000 or so clones, around 92% of them seen once. The source material was peripheral blood. These receptor sequences come from a man aged 55 to 69 with acute or convalescent COVID-19.

The V gene is TRBV21-1, the J gene TRBJ1-4; the table's D call TRBD1 went unverified against the DNA. TRBV21-1 is a listed pseudogene. CDR3 size: 14 residues. CDR3 protein: CASIGDTYNEKLFF. CDR3 nucleotides: TGTGCCAGCATCGGCGACACCTACAATGAAAAACTGTTTTTT.

This clone was found a few times. The chain couples TRBV3-1 (or the pseudogene TRBV3-2) to TRBJ2-2; D possibly corresponds to TRBD2 (6 bases). Trimming shortened V by 3 bases and J by 9 bases, and 8 bases separated the two germline ends. Germline CDR1 reads LGHDT; CDR2 reads YNNKEL (reference sequence). This CDR3 is 12 amino acids long. The CDR3 sequence is CASSQGLWELFF. Here the CDR3 DNA reads TGTGCCAGCAGCCAGGGACTTTGGGAGCTGTTTTTT.

The chain is built from TRBV5-4 and TRBJ2-5; D is possibly TRBD2 (7 bases). V was clipped by 4 bases and J by 1 base, with 17 bases between them. Per the germline V gene, CDR1 is SGHNT and CDR2 is YYREEE (reference sequence). The CDR3 has 16 residues. CDR3 in DNA: TGTGCCAGCAGCCCCCCCCCGGGGGGCCTCCAAGAGACCCAGTACTTC. Amino acid sequence: CASSPPPGGLQETQYF.

This clone was counted between two and nine times. V gene TRBV5-5 combines with J gene TRBJ2-2; D not resolved. Germline CDR1 is SGHKS and CDR2 is YYEKEE (reference sequence). Trimming pared 5 bases from V and 4 bases from J, leaving 18 bases between. The CDR3 has 16 residues. The chain's CDR3 is CASSSAPLGGTGELFF. The CDR3 DNA sequence: TGTGCCAGCAGTTCTGCCCCGCTCGGTGGCACCGGGGAGCTGTTTTTT.

The chain links TRBV29-1 to TRBJ1-1; the D is unclear. There are 12 residues in the CDR3. Germline loops: CDR1 SQVTM, CDR2 ANQGSEA. V lost 3 bases to trimming and J lost 7 bases, with 12 bases between them. The CDR3 DNA reads TGCAGCGTTGACGGAGGTAGAAGTGAAGCTTTCTTT. Amino acids: CSVDGGRSEAFF.

The gene calls are TRBV7-9 and TRBJ2-7; no clear D. CDR1 is SEHNR, CDR2 FQNEAQ, per germline (reference sequence). The CDR3 has 15 residues. V shed 1 base and J shed 0 bases, with 10 bases lying between them. CDR3: CASSLGQKSSYEQYF. The CDR3, as DNA: TGTGCCAGCAGCTTAGGACAAAAGAGCTCCTACGAGCAGTACTTC.

The V call is TRBV19, the J call TRBJ1-2; 9 bases align to TRBD1. Trimming cost V 3 bases and J 0 bases; bases outside gene matches: 11. The CDR3 consists of 18 residues. The germline V gene encodes CDR1 LNHDA and CDR2 SQIVND (reference sequence). CDR3 residues: CASSIRPGQGLANYGYTF. CDR3 sequence (DNA): TGTGCCAGTAGTATTCGACCGGGACAGGGATTAGCTAACTATGGCTACACCTTC.